A selection of T cell receptor beta chains follows, all from one sample in a study of patients and donors after allogeneic stem cell transplantation. Using its own MiXCR run on the RT-PCR reads, TCRdb lists one record per CDR3 protein. The data hold fewer than 95,000 distinct CDR3 sequences, with 5% observed a single time. The sequenced sample consisted of blood, either unsorted or a sorted T cell fraction (not recorded which). These receptors were obtained from a human donor who was either an allogeneic HSCT recipient or a stem cell or donor lymphocyte infusion donor (not recorded which). It is not recorded whose cells these are; they may come from a transplant donor. CDR3s include the opening cysteine and the closing phenylalanine or tryptophan. A D gene is named only where the DNA matches it firmly. Size is stated for part of the rows, as once, few or many counts, or as a class when the clone is expanded.

cdr3_aa cdr3_nt cdr3_length d_call clone_size j_call v_call
CASSPAGTGAEKLFF TGTGCCAGCAGTCCCGCCGGGACAGGGGCTGAAAAACTGTTTTTT 15 TRBD1 many TRBJ1-4 TRBV12-3/TRBV12-4
CSVEDPGQYEQYF TGCAGCGTTGAAGACCCGGGACAGTACGAGCAGTACTTC 13 TRBD1 - TRBJ2-7 TRBV29-1
CASSLALAHTGELFF TGCGCCAGCAGCTTGGCCCTAGCCCACACCGGGGAGCTGTTTTTT 15 - many TRBJ2-2 TRBV5-1
CASSLAAWFDGELFF TGTGCCAGCAGCTTAGCAGCCTGGTTTGACGGGGAGCTGTTTTTT 15 - few TRBJ2-2 TRBV11-1
CSARETGGYLVYGYTF TGCAGTGCTAGGGAGACAGGAGGTTATCTAGTCTATGGCTACACCTTC 16 - many TRBJ1-2 TRBV20-1
CASSHTGDSIPEAFF TGTGCCAGCAGCCACACCGGGGACTCGATCCCTGAAGCTTTCTTT 15 - many TRBJ1-1 TRBV3-1
CASSRTLVRGNYGYTF TGCGCCAGCAGCCGAACATTAGTGAGGGGAAACTATGGCTACACCTTC 16 - many TRBJ1-2 TRBV4-1
CSASQAGHNEQYF TGCAGTGCTTCTCAAGCGGGACACAACGAGCAGTACTTC 13 - few TRBJ2-7 TRBV20-1
CATSSHLWGGGGQPQHF TGTGCCACCAGCAGCCATCTATGGGGAGGGGGGGGGCAGCCCCAGCATTTT 17 - many TRBJ1-5 TRBV15
CASSQDQRGYGYTF TGCGCCAGCAGCCAAGATCAGCGGGGGTATGGCTACACCTTC 14 - many TRBJ1-2 TRBV4-1
CASRQGSGREQYF TGCGCCAGCAGGCAGGGTTCGGGGCGCGAGCAGTACTTC 13 - many TRBJ2-7 TRBV10-2
CASSLTTLNYGYTF TGCGCCAGCAGCCTGACAACCCTTAACTATGGCTACACCTTC 14 - - TRBJ1-2 TRBV5-1
CASNRDVQETQYF TGTGCCAGCAACCGGGACGTACAAGAGACCCAGTACTTC 13 - many TRBJ2-5 TRBV2
CASTPDRSNNEQFF TGTGCCAGCACCCCGGACAGGTCCAACAATGAGCAGTTCTTC 14 TRBD1 many TRBJ2-1 TRBV7-9
CASSWALAHNTMNTEAFF TGTGCCAGCAGCTGGGCCCTTGCGCATAATACCATGAACACTGAAGCTTTCTTT 18 - many TRBJ1-1 TRBV11-2
CASSPGAQNTEAFF TGTGCCAGCAGCCCGGGGGCTCAGAACACTGAAGCTTTCTTT 14 - - TRBJ1-1 TRBV7-9
CSARDVDWGVEKLFF TGCAGTGCTAGAGATGTTGATTGGGGGGTGGAAAAACTGTTTTTT 15 - many TRBJ1-4 TRBV20-1